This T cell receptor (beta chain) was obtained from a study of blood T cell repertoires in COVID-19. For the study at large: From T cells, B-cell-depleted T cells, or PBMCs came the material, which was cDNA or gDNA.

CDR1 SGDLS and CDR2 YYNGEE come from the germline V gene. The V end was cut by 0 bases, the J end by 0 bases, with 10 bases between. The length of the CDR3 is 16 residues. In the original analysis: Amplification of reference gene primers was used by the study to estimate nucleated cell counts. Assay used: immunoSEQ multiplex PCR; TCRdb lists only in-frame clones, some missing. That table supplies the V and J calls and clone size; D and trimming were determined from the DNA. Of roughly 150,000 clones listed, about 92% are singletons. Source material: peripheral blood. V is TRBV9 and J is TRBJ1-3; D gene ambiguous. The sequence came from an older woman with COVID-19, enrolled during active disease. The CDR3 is CASSVVGSNSGNTIYF. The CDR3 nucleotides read TGTGCCAGCAGCGTAGTCGGGTCCAACTCTGGAAACACCATATATTTT. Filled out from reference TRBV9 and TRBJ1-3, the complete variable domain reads DSGVTQTPKHLITATGQRVTLRCSPRSGDLSVYWYQQSLDQGLQFLIQYYNGEERAKGNILERFSAQQFPDLHSELNLSSLELGDSALYFCASSVVGSNSGNTIYFGEGSWLTVV.